The 26 T cell receptor beta chains below come from one sample, sequenced in a study of T cells after yellow fever vaccination. TCRdb reprocessed the 5' RACE reads with MiXCR, giving one entry per CDR3 protein. The repertoire has 150,000 or so distinct CDR3 sequences, approximately 6.6% of them found once; the top ten carry approximately 0.59%. The source was CD4+ T cells sorted from PBMCs, collected 10 days after the yellow fever booster vaccination. The receptors shown here come from a man aged 25-45 years who received the YFV17D yellow fever vaccine.

This clonotype has a count of ten or more. V gene TRBV5-1 combines with J gene TRBJ2-1; D may be TRBD2 (6 bases). Germline V CDR1 and CDR2: SGHRS, YFSETQ. This CDR3 has 15 residues. The V gene lost 4 bases and the J gene lost 0 bases, with 11 bases spanning the gap. In nucleotides, the CDR3 is TGCGCCAGCAGCACGGAGGGGAGCTCCTACAATGAGCAGTTCTTC. Protein: CASSTEGSSYNEQFF.

This sequence joins TRBV29-1 and TRBJ1-1, with D possibly matching TRBD1 (6 bases). Trimming pared 6 bases from V and 11 bases from J, leaving 13 bases between. This CDR3 is 10 amino acids long. CDR1 SQVTM and CDR2 ANQGSEA come from the germline V gene. CDR3 loop: CSVGAPSAFF. DNA of the CDR3: TGCAGCGTGGGGGCCCCATCGGCTTTCTTT.

CDR3 in amino acids: CASSTSGFSYNEQFF. DNA for the CDR3: TGTGCCAGCAGTACGAGCGGTTTCTCCTACAATGAGCAGTTCTTC. The chain combines TRBV6-1 with TRBJ2-1, with D possibly matching TRBD2 (5 bases). From germline, CDR1 is MNHNS and CDR2 SASEGT. The CDR3 contains 15 residues. Trimming pared 5 bases from V and 0 bases from J, leaving 11 bases between.

The chain has TRBV19 and TRBJ2-1, with 9 bases that match TRBD2. Germline V CDR1 and CDR2: LNHDA, SQIVND (reference sequence). Trimming removed 1 base from V and 15 bases from J; junction bases left unmatched: 7. The CDR3 spans 13 residues. CDR3 DNA: TGTGCCAGTAGTATAGCAGCGGGAGGCTTGCCGTTCTTC. Protein product: CASSIAAGGLPFF.

This clonotype has ten or more counts. This chain joins TRBV5-1 and TRBJ1-1, with unresolved D. This CDR3 spans 13 amino acids. Deletions cut 4 bases from V and 0 bases from J, with 7 bases between. CDR1 is SGHRS and CDR2 is YFSETQ in the germline V gene. The CDR3 DNA reads as TGCGCCAGCAGCCCCCAGCTGAACACTGAAGCTTTCTTT. It translates to CASSPQLNTEAFF.

This clonotype was counted many times. The chain is built from TRBV7-3 and TRBJ2-1, with D perhaps assigned TRBD1 or TRBD2 (5 bases each). This CDR3 is 15 amino acids long. The V end lost 6 bases, the J end lost 0 bases, and 12 bases lay between the germline ends. Germline-derived CDR1 and CDR2 are SGHTA and FQGTGA. CDR3 sequence: CASRTGRSSYNEQFF. The CDR3 nucleotides read TGTGCCAGCAGAACGGGGCGGAGCTCCTACAATGAGCAGTTCTTC.

This clonotype occurred many times. CDR3: CASDIAGTNPAGELFF. The CDR3 DNA reads as TGTGCCAGCGACATAGCGGGAACCAACCCCGCCGGGGAGCTGTTTTTT. The chain carries TRBV18 and TRBJ2-2, with 8 bases that match TRBD2. This CDR3 has 16 residues. The junction had 14 bases not matched to a gene; V was cut back by 8 bases and J by 6 bases. Germline-derived CDR1 and CDR2 are KGHSH and LQKENI.

There are many counts of this clonotype. The chain is built from TRBV3-1 and TRBJ2-1, with a possible D match to TRBD2 (5 bases). Germline V gene lookup returns CDR1 LGHDT and CDR2 YNNKEL (reference sequence). The CDR3 runs 16 residues. Trimming removed 1 base from V and 0 bases from J, with 10 bases in between. The DNA of the CDR3 is TGTGCCAGCAGCCAAGCTAGCACTCTCTCCTACAATGAGCAGTTCTTC. This translates into CASSQASTLSYNEQFF.

This clonotype was counted at least ten times. The chain combines TRBV12-3 or TRBV12-4 with TRBJ1-5; possible D gene TRBD1, 6 bases. The germline V and J ends were trimmed by 5 bases and 3 bases, with 14 bases remaining between them. The CDR3 sequence is 15 residues long. The CDR3 reads CASSMTGVNNQPQHF. The CDR3 region has the DNA TGTGCCAGCAGTATGACAGGCGTTAACAATCAGCCCCAGCATTTT.

This clonotype was counted a single time. This rearrangement joins TRBV20-1 to TRBJ2-3, with 7 bases fitting TRBD2. V was pared by 4 bases and J by 3 bases, with 13 bases of the junction left unmatched. Germline assignment: CDR1 DFQATT and CDR2 SNEGSKA (reference sequence). This CDR3 has 16 residues. CDR3 region: CSANPGTTLVTDTQYF. The CDR3 DNA is TGCAGTGCTAACCCGGGGACTACCCTCGTAACAGATACGCAGTATTTT.

At least ten counts were recorded for this clonotype. The V call is TRBV20-1, the J call TRBJ2-7; tentative D call: TRBD1 (6 bases). V dropped 3 bases and J dropped 2 bases, with 17 bases sitting between them. Germline lookup yields CDR1 DFQATT and CDR2 SNEGSKA (reference sequence). This CDR3 spans 15 amino acids. The CDR3 DNA sequence: TGCAGTGCTAGTATTGTAACAGGGTTACCCTACGAGCAGTACTTC. Encoded protein: CSASIVTGLPYEQYF.

This clonotype was recorded many times. V is TRBV20-1 and J is TRBJ2-3, with a tentative D call TRBD2 (5 bases). Germline values: CDR1 DFQATT, CDR2 SNEGSKA (reference sequence). The CDR3 is 14 amino acids. Trimming removed 5 bases at V and 1 base at J, with 13 bases between. This CDR3 reads CSARLALGTDTQYF. In DNA form, the CDR3 reads TGCAGTGCTCGGCTAGCTTTAGGCACAGATACGCAGTATTTT.

The sample holds many counts of this clonotype. This rearrangement joins TRBV20-1 to TRBJ1-1; 8 bases are a match to TRBD1. The length of the CDR3 is 13 residues. The germline V gene has CDR1 DFQATT and CDR2 SNEGSKA (reference sequence). J lost 7 bases, V lost 6 bases, and 10 bases had no gene match. The CDR3 nucleotides are TGCAGTGCGGATCCAGGGGGCCGGCTTGAAGCTTTCTTT. Encoded protein: CSADPGGRLEAFF.

The rearrangement uses TRBV7-9 and TRBJ2-2; D ambiguous. The V end was cut by 5 bases, the J end by 5 bases, with 9 bases between. This CDR3 spans 13 amino acids. Germline V lookup: CDR1 SEHNR, CDR2 FQNEAQ (reference sequence). The CDR3 loop is CASSRLRTGELFF. The CDR3 DNA follows: TGTGCCAGCAGCCGTTTGCGGACCGGGGAGCTGTTTTTT.

This clonotype was counted at least ten times. V gene TRBV20-1 combines with J gene TRBJ2-7, with D maybe TRBD2 (6 bases). The CDR3 is 13 residues long. CDR1 and CDR2 from the germline V gene are DFQATT and SNEGSKA (reference sequence). With 6 bases removed from V and 5 bases from J, the gap between germline ends came to 17 bases. The CDR3 nucleotides read TGCAGTGCCCCCATAGCTGGAGGGAACGAGCAGTACTTC. It specifies CSAPIAGGNEQYF.

This clonotype was counted at least ten times. The CDR3 DNA reads as TGTGCCAGCAGCTTAATACGGGAGGACGCCGGGTTCTTC. Its protein product is CASSLIREDAGFF. This rearrangement joins TRBV7-8 to TRBJ2-1; 7 bases fit TRBD2. The CDR3 has 13 residues. Germline V gives CDR1 SGHVS, CDR2 FQNEAQ. V was pared by 2 bases and J by 15 bases, with 10 bases of the junction left unmatched. The full variable domain, its missing parts supplied by reference TRBV7-8 and TRBJ2-1, is GAGVSQSPRYKVAKRGQDVALRCDPISGHVSLFWYQQALGQGPEFLTYFQNEAQLDKSGLPSDRFFAERPEGSVSTLKIQRTQQEDSAVYLCASSLIREDAGFFGPGTRLTVL.

There are a few counts of this clonotype. The chain couples TRBV20-1 to TRBJ2-1; D not resolved. Per germline, CDR1 DFQATT and CDR2 SNEGSKA (reference sequence). This CDR3 is built from 14 residues. Trimming removed 6 bases at V and 4 bases at J, with 16 bases between. CDR3 amino acids: CSANTQKTYNEQFF. DNA of the CDR3: TGCAGTGCAAATACGCAGAAAACATACAATGAGCAGTTCTTC.

This clonotype has at least ten counts. This chain connects TRBV6-5 to TRBJ1-5; 7 bases line up with TRBD1. The V and J ends lost 7 bases and 1 base, in that order; junction bases with no gene match: 10. Germline V gene lookup returns CDR1 MNHEY and CDR2 SVGAGI. The CDR3 consists of 16 residues. CDR3 sequence: CASNRDRDTSNQPQHF. CDR3 nucleotides: TGTGCCAGCAATCGGGACAGAGATACCAGCAATCAGCCCCAGCATTTT.

This clonotype was counted at least ten times. The chain employs TRBV30 and TRBJ2-7; D may be TRBD1 (6 bases). The CDR3 length is 14 residues. Germline CDR1 GTSNPN, CDR2 SVGIG (reference sequence). The germline V and J ends were trimmed by 7 bases and 0 bases, with 16 bases remaining between them. The CDR3: CAFRDTKFSYEQYF. CDR3 DNA sequence: TGTGCCTTCAGGGACACGAAGTTCTCCTACGAGCAGTACTTC. Combining the CDR3 with reference TRBV30 and TRBJ2-7 gives the whole variable domain SQTIHQWPATLVQPVGSPLSLECTVEGTSNPNLYWYRQAAGRGLQLLFYSVGIGQISSEVPQNLSASRPQDRQFILSSKKLLLSDSGFYLCAFRDTKFSYEQYFGPGTRLTVT.

This chain links TRBV18 with TRBJ2-7; 11 nucleotides line up with TRBD2. Germline trimming cut 3 bases from V and 0 bases from J; bases unmatched to any gene: 1. Germline V gene data show CDR1 as KGHSH and CDR2 as LQKENI. This CDR3 is 15 amino acids long. Here the CDR3 reads CASSPTSGASYEQYF. DNA for the CDR3: TGTGCCAGCTCACCGACTAGCGGGGCCTCCTACGAGCAGTACTTC.

This clonotype came up many times. The genes are TRBV6-5 and TRBJ2-7; TRBD2 matches at 8 bases. The CDR3 spans 15 residues. Unmatched junction bases numbered 5, after V lost 0 bases and J lost 4 bases. Per the germline V gene, CDR1 is MNHEY and CDR2 is SVGAGI. As DNA, the CDR3 is TGTGCCAGCAGTTACTCGAGAGCGGGAGCATACGAGCAGTACTTC. Its protein product is CASSYSRAGAYEQYF.

This clonotype was found many times. This rearrangement joins TRBV2 to TRBJ2-2, with D possibly being TRBD1 (5 bases). This CDR3 contains 17 residues. Germline lookup yields CDR1 SNHLY and CDR2 FYNNEI. V was clipped by 5 bases and J by 3 bases, with 19 bases between them. CDR3 in DNA: TGTGCCAGCAGTCCCCGACAGAAAACCTCCCACACCGGGGAGCTGTTTTTT. The encoded protein is CASSPRQKTSHTGELFF.

This clonotype was seen a few times. V is TRBV20-1 and J is TRBJ2-3; the match to TRBD2 covers 8 bases. CDR1 is DFQATT and CDR2 is SNEGSKA in the germline V gene (reference sequence). Losses at the gene ends were 7 bases for V and 7 bases for J; bases not matched to a gene: 7. The CDR3 consists of 12 residues. The CDR3 loop is CSGSGGPNTQYF. In nucleotides, the CDR3 is TGCAGTGGGTCGGGAGGGCCGAATACGCAGTATTTT.

There are many counts of this clonotype. The chain couples TRBV7-6 to TRBJ2-3; D gene uncertain. V was trimmed by 4 bases and J by 6 bases, leaving 8 bases between them. Germline CDR1 and CDR2: SGHVS and FNYEAQ. The CDR3 runs to 12 residues. CDR3 protein: CASSSYSDTQYF. As DNA, the CDR3 is TGTGCCAGCAGCTCGTACTCTGATACGCAGTATTTT.

The CDR3 nucleotides are TGTGCCAGCAGTTACTCGTGGTTCTCTGGGGCCAACGTCCTGACTTTC. Protein: CASSYSWFSGANVLTF. This rearrangement joins TRBV6-2 or TRBV6-3 to TRBJ2-6; no reliable D call. V lost 0 bases, J lost 0 bases, and 6 bases lay in between. The CDR3 is 16 amino acids. The V gene's germline CDR1 is MNHEY and CDR2 SVGEGT.

This clonotype was counted many times. The chain uses TRBV20-1 and TRBJ1-2; D uncertain. CDR1 is DFQATT and CDR2 is SNEGSKA in the germline V gene (reference sequence). The CDR3 loop spans 13 amino acids. V gave up 4 bases and J gave up 4 bases, with 13 bases separating them. The CDR3 DNA sequence: TGCAGTGCTAACACCCAAACCCCCTATGGCTACACCTTC. It specifies CSANTQTPYGYTF.